The 10 T cell receptor beta chains below were found in one sample sequenced in a study of identical twins. Using its own MiXCR run on the 5' RACE reads, TCRdb lists one record per CDR3 protein. The sample lists approximately 680,000 distinct CDR3 sequences; roughly 7.1% were seen once. This same sample was also part of a study on yellow fever vaccine responses in identical twins.

What was sequenced was PBMCs. The receptors originated from a woman younger than 35 in good health.

This clonotype was seen ten or more times. The rearrangement links TRBV7-3 to TRBJ2-1; D might be TRBD1 or TRBD2, each matching 5 bases. This CDR3 is built from 15 residues. Germline V gives CDR1 SGHTA, CDR2 FQGTGA. Deletions cut 2 bases from V and 4 bases from J, with 12 bases between. CDR3 nucleotides: TGTGCCAGCAGCTTACTAGGGACGGAATACAATGAGCAGTTCTTC. It yields the protein CASSLLGTEYNEQFF.

In this sample, this clonotype turned up once. The chain recombines TRBV19 with TRBJ1-2, with D hard to call. Trimming shortened V by 5 bases and J by 7 bases, and 14 bases separated the two germline ends. The CDR3 loop spans 13 amino acids. Per germline, CDR1 LNHDA and CDR2 SQIVND (reference sequence). CDR3: CASSGHPMAGYTF. CDR3 nucleotides: TGTGCCAGTAGTGGTCACCCGATGGCTGGCTACACCTTC. The complete variable domain, with remaining parts taken from reference TRBV19 and TRBJ1-2, reads DGGITQSPKYLFRKEGQNVTLSCEQNLNHDAMYWYRQDPGQGLRLIYYSQIVNDFQKGDIAEGYSVSREKKESFPLTVTSAQKNPTAFYLCASSGHPMAGYTFGSGTRLTVV.

The J gene is TRBJ2-1, the V gene TRBV20-1; the D gene is possibly TRBD2 (6 bases). Per the germline V gene, CDR1 is DFQATT and CDR2 is SNEGSKA (reference sequence). V was shortened by 0 bases and J by 4 bases, with 10 bases between the two germline ends. The length of the CDR3 is 14 residues. CDR3 nucleotides: TGCAGTGCTAGAGACCGGGACTCGTACAATGAGCAGTTCTTC. Encoded protein: CSARDRDSYNEQFF.

J is TRBJ2-3 and V is TRBV12-3 or TRBV12-4, with D hard to call. The germline V and J ends were trimmed by 2 bases and 14 bases, with 14 bases remaining between them. The CDR3 runs to 12 residues. The CDR3 DNA reads as TGTGCCAGCAGTTTAACGCCACCATGGCGGTATTTT. As protein: CASSLTPPWRYF.

The V gene is TRBV5-5, the J gene TRBJ1-2; TRBD1 matches 8 bases. Trimming took 2 bases from V and 2 from J; bases not matched to a gene: 8. The CDR3 loop spans 16 amino acids. Germline loops: CDR1 SGHKS, CDR2 YYEKEE (reference sequence). CDR3 DNA: TGTGCCAGCAGCTTCATCCAGACAGGGGCAAACTATGGCTACACCTTC. It encodes CASSFIQTGANYGYTF.

The chain joins TRBV6-1 to TRBJ1-6; D remains unclear. The V end lost 10 bases, the J end lost 10 bases, and 8 bases lay between the germline ends. Germline V gene data show CDR1 as MNHNS and CDR2 as SASEGT. CDR3 length: 10 residues. CDR3 sequence (DNA): TGTGCCATCGGGGAATCACCCCTCCACTTT. This sequence encodes CAIGESPLHF.

This clonotype was observed a handful of times. The chain couples TRBV5-1 to TRBJ2-5, with TRBD2 matching 14 bases. CDR3 length equals 14 residues. Germline CDR1 reads SGHRS; CDR2 reads YFSETQ. The V gene end was trimmed by 8 bases and the J gene end by 5 bases; junction bases not matched to a gene: 5. The CDR3 DNA reads as TGCGCCAGTAGTGGGACTAGCGGGAGTGAGACCCAGTACTTC. This translates into CASSGTSGSETQYF.

The J gene is TRBJ2-5, the V gene TRBV27; the match to TRBD2 covers 11 bases. The V gene's germline CDR1 is MNHEY and CDR2 SMNVEV (reference sequence). V dropped 2 bases and J dropped 1; count of bases not matched to a gene: 6. The CDR3 extends over 17 amino acids. The CDR3: CASSLRRLAGSQETQYF. DNA for the CDR3: TGTGCCAGCAGTTTAAGGCGACTAGCGGGGAGCCAAGAGACCCAGTACTTC.

This sequence joins TRBV28 and TRBJ1-2; weak D call: TRBD1 (6 bases). The germline V gene encodes CDR1 MDHEN and CDR2 SYDVKM. The CDR3 covers 15 residues. V was trimmed by 1 base and J by 0 bases, leaving 9 bases between them. CDR3 DNA sequence: TGTGCCAGCAGTTTATCCGAGGGGGCTAACTATGGCTACACCTTC. It is translated as CASSLSEGANYGYTF.

This clonotype was observed at least ten times. This chain connects TRBV6-1 to TRBJ1-1, with 7 bases identical to TRBD1. Germline V gives CDR1 MNHNS, CDR2 SASEGT. With 1 base clipped from V and 5 bases from J, the junction kept 7 bases outside the gene matches. The CDR3 sequence is 15 residues long. The CDR3: CASSEDPSGGTEAFF. CDR3 nucleotides: TGTGCCAGCAGTGAAGACCCCTCAGGGGGAACTGAAGCTTTCTTT.